Listed below are T cell receptor beta chains from one sample, sequenced in a study of blood T cells in healthy people across ages. TCRdb reprocessed the 5' RACE reads with MiXCR, giving one entry per CDR3 protein. The table shows 550,000 to 700,000 distinct CDR3 sequences, with approximately 25% occurring only once. The sequenced sample consisted of blood. The receptors were gathered from a woman aged 70 to 79 in good health. CDR3s leave out the opening cysteine and the closing phenylalanine or tryptophan.

v_call: TRBV20-1; j_call: TRBJ1-4; cdr3_aa: SASPGQGNEKLF
v_call: TRBV7-2; j_call: TRBJ2-3; cdr3_aa: ASSKDRARTDTQY
v_call: TRBV20-1; j_call: TRBJ1-6; cdr3_aa: SASTGEGDSPLH
v_call: TRBV15; j_call: TRBJ1-2; cdr3_aa: ATSRDSETGGGYT
v_call: TRBV7-2; j_call: TRBJ2-4; cdr3_aa: ASRRVPKNIQY
v_call: TRBV4-1; j_call: .; cdr3_aa: ASSRGPQTAYEQY
v_call: TRBV20-1; j_call: TRBJ2-3; cdr3_aa: SARVRTSGGPDTQY
v_call: TRBV6-5; j_call: TRBJ1-4; cdr3_aa: ASSSRGQNNEKLF
v_call: TRBV3-1; j_call: TRBJ2-7; cdr3_aa: ASSPQGRGMSYGQY
v_call: TRBV29-1; j_call: TRBJ2-4; cdr3_aa: SVETTGLAGGIQY
v_call: TRBV10-3; j_call: TRBJ2-2; cdr3_aa: ATTRQGEYTGELF
v_call: TRBV4-2; j_call: TRBJ2-1; cdr3_aa: ASSQAHRRGAYNEQF
v_call: TRBV27; j_call: TRBJ1-4; cdr3_aa: ASSLSGWSEKLF
v_call: TRBV12-3/TRBV12-4; j_call: TRBJ2-4; cdr3_aa: ASTEQLAKNIQY
v_call: TRBV7-9; j_call: TRBJ1-2; cdr3_aa: ASSFYQGSGYT
v_call: TRBV9; j_call: TRBJ2-5; cdr3_aa: ASSVDIDRTGQETQY
v_call: TRBV5-1; j_call: TRBJ2-3; cdr3_aa: ASSLQRGASSDTQY
v_call: TRBV29-1; j_call: TRBJ2-5; cdr3_aa: SVVAGSETQY
v_call: TRBV6-2/TRBV6-3; j_call: TRBJ2-7; cdr3_aa: ASSRTYEQY
v_call: TRBV9; j_call: TRBJ2-3; cdr3_aa: ASSTGTSSTDTQY
v_call: TRBV20-1; j_call: TRBJ1-2; cdr3_aa: SAIDPGQGFYGYT
v_call: TRBV12-1; j_call: TRBJ2-5; cdr3_aa: ASTRHETQY
v_call: TRBV20-1; j_call: TRBJ2-7; cdr3_aa: SARDGHAYEQY
v_call: TRBV4-3; j_call: TRBJ1-1; cdr3_aa: ASSQAARGSGNTEAF
v_call: TRBV4-2; j_call: TRBJ1-2; cdr3_aa: ASSLLGWNYGYT
v_call: TRBV12-5; j_call: TRBJ2-5; cdr3_aa: ASWRSGTTKETQY
v_call: TRBV4-3; j_call: TRBJ1-2; cdr3_aa: ASSHGRGNLGYT
v_call: TRBV4-3; j_call: TRBJ2-7; cdr3_aa: ASSQDPSGYEQY
v_call: TRBV20-1; j_call: TRBJ1-3; cdr3_aa: SAAGARGNTIY
v_call: TRBV11-2; j_call: TRBJ2-3; cdr3_aa: ASSLRRTLGDTQY
v_call: TRBV7-2; j_call: TRBJ2-1; cdr3_aa: ASSARASGRDEQF
v_call: TRBV20-1; j_call: TRBJ1-2; cdr3_aa: SALKPIDYGYT
v_call: TRBV5-5; j_call: TRBJ2-5; cdr3_aa: ASSLSPGLHTYEQY
v_call: TRBV5-1; j_call: TRBJ1-4; cdr3_aa: ASSLVSGGEKLF
v_call: TRBV29-1; j_call: TRBJ2-5; cdr3_aa: SVFFQSWAGETQY
v_call: TRBV12-3/TRBV12-4; j_call: TRBJ2-2; cdr3_aa: ASVELGNTGELF
v_call: TRBV20-1; j_call: TRBJ1-1; cdr3_aa: SALGGTEAF
v_call: TRBV5-1; j_call: TRBJ1-5; cdr3_aa: ASSLQGAEGQPQH
v_call: TRBV6-5; j_call: TRBJ1-3; cdr3_aa: ASSYSAMSSSGNTIY
v_call: TRBV18; j_call: TRBJ2-3; cdr3_aa: ASSPSRGADTQY
v_call: TRBV27; j_call: .; cdr3_aa: ASSLSWDTSYEQY
v_call: TRBV6-5; j_call: TRBJ1-2; cdr3_aa: ASSYTGTASGVGYT
v_call: TRBV20-1; j_call: TRBJ1-2; cdr3_aa: SARAEQGSGFYGYT
v_call: TRBV5-1; j_call: TRBJ2-5; cdr3_aa: ASSENVNEETQY
v_call: TRBV5-8; j_call: TRBJ2-7; cdr3_aa: ASSLPWGSYEQY
v_call: TRBV5-5; j_call: TRBJ1-4; cdr3_aa: ASSSTGDNEKLF
v_call: TRBV9; j_call: TRBJ1-2; cdr3_aa: ASSVAPGQGANYGYT
v_call: TRBV7-2; j_call: TRBJ2-4; cdr3_aa: ASSLSARDIQY
v_call: TRBV5-5; j_call: TRBJ2-1; cdr3_aa: ASSLYGGPSSYNEQF